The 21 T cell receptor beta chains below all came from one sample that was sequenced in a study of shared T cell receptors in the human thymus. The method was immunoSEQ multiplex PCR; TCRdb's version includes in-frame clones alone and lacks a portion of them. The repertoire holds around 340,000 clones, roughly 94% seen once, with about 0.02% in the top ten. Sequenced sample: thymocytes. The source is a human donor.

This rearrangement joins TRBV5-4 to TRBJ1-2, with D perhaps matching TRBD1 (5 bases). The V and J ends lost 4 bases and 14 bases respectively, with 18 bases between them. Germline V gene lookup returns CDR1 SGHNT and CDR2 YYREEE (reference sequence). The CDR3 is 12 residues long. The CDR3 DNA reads TGTGCCAGCAGCACCCCGATACAGGCACCGACCTTC. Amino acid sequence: CASSTPIQAPTF.

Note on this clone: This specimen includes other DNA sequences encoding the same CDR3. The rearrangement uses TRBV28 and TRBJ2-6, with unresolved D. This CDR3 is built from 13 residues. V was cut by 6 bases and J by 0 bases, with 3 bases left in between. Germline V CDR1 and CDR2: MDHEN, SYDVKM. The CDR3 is CASSLSGANVLTF. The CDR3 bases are TGTGCCAGCAGCCTCTCTGGGGCCAACGTCCTGACTTTC.

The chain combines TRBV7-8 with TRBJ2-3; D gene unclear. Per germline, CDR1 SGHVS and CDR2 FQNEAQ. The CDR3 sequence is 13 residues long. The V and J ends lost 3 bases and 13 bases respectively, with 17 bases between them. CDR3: CASSLHCPPLEYF. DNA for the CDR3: TGTGCCAGCAGCTTGCATTGTCCCCCTCTGGAGTATTTT.

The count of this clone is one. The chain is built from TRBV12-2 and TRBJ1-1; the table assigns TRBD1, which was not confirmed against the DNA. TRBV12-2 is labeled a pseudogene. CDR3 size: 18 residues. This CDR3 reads CASRSPWKGYSMNTEAFF. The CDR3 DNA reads TGTGCAAGTCGCTCACCCTGGAAGGGGTATTCCATGAACACTGAAGCTTTCTTT.

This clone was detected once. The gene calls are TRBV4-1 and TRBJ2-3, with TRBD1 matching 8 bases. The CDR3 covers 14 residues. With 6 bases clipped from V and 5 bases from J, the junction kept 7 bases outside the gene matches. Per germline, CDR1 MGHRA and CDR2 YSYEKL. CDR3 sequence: CASRRTGFGDTQYF. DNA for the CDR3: TGCGCCAGCAGGCGGACAGGGTTTGGAGATACGCAGTATTTT.

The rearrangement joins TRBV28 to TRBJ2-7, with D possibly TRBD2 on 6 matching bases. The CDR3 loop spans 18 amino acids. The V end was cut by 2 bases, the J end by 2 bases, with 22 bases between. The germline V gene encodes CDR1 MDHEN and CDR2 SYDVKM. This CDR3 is CASSLIRGLPLPTYEQYF. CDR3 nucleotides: TGTGCCAGCAGTTTAATTCGCGGACTACCCCTTCCAACCTACGAGCAGTACTTC.

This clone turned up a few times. CDR3 amino acids: CASSGRHRGNEQYF. The CDR3 nucleotides are TGTGCCAGCAGTGGTCGCCACAGGGGCAACGAGCAGTACTTC. The chain uses TRBV2 and TRBJ2-7; TRBD1 matches 7 bases. This CDR3 has 14 residues. With 4 bases clipped from V and 5 bases from J, the junction kept 8 bases outside the gene matches. Germline CDR1 and CDR2: SNHLY and FYNNEI.

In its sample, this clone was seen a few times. DNA of the CDR3: TGTGCCAGCAGTTCGAAGGTTGAAGCTTTCTTT. The encoded protein is CASSSKVEAFF. V usage is TRBV27 and J usage is TRBJ1-1, with D uncertain. V lost 4 bases, J lost 7 bases, and 7 bases lay in between. Germline V lookup: CDR1 MNHEY, CDR2 SMNVEV (reference sequence). The CDR3 runs 11 residues.

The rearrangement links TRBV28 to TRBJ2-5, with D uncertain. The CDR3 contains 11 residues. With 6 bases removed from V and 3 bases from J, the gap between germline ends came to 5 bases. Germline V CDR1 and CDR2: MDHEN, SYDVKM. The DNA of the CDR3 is TGTGCCAGCAGAACTAAAGAGACCCAGTACTTC. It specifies CASRTKETQYF.

The CDR3 DNA follows: TGCAGCGTTGAAATCTGGGCAGGGGCTACCGGGGAGCTGTTTTTT. Translating gives CSVEIWAGATGELFF. The rearrangement uses TRBV29-1 and TRBJ2-2; TRBD1 is a possible D gene (6 bases). Deletions cut 2 bases from V and 5 bases from J, with 15 bases between. The germline V gene has CDR1 SQVTM and CDR2 ANQGSEA. The CDR3 covers 15 residues.

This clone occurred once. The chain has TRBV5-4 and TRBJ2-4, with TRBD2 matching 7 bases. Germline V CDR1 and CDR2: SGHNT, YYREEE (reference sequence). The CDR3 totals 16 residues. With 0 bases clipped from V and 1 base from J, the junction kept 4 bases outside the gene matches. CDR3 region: CASSLGAGVAKNIQYF. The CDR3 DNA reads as TGTGCCAGCAGCTTGGGGGCGGGAGTTGCCAAAAACATTCAGTACTTC.

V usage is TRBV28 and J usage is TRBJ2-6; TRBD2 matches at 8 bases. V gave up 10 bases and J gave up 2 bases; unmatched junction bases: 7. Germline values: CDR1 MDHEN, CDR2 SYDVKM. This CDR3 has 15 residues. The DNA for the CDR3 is TGTGCCATCAGAACGGGGGGGCCTGGGGCCAACGTCCTGACTTTC. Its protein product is CAIRTGGPGANVLTF.

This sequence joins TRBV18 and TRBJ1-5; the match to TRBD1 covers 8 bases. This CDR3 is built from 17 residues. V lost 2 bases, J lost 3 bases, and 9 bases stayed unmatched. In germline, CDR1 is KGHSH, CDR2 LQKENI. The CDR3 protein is CASSPGSGTGYNQPQHF. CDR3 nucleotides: TGTGCCAGCTCACCAGGATCCGGGACAGGATACAATCAGCCCCAGCATTTT.

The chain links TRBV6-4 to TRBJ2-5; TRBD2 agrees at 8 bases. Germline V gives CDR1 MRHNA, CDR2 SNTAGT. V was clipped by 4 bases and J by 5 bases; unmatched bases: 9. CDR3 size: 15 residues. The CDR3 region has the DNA TGTGCCAGCAGTGGGGAGGGCGGGAGGAATGAGACCCAGTACTTC. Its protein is CASSGEGGRNETQYF.

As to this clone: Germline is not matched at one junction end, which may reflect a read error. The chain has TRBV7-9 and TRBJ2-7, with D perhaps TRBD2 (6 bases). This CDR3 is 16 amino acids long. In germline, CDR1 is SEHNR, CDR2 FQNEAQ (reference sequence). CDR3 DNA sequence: TGTGCCAGCAGCCCGGGCGGACTAAGTGCTCGCCTGGGGCCCATATTC. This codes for CASSPGGLSARLGPIF.

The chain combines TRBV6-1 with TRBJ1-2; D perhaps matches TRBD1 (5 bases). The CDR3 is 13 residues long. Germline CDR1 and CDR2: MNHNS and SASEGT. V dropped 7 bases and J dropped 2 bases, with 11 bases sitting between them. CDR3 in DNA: TGTGCCAGCAACCCGGGACGGAACTATGGCTACACCTTC. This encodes CASNPGRNYGYTF.

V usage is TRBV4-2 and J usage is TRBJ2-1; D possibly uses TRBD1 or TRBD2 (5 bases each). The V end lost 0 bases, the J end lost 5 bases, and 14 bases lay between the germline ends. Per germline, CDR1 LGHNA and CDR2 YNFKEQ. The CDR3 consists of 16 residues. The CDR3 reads CASSQDLRGLHNEQFF. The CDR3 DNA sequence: TGTGCCAGCAGCCAAGATCTGAGGGGCCTACACAATGAGCAGTTCTTC.

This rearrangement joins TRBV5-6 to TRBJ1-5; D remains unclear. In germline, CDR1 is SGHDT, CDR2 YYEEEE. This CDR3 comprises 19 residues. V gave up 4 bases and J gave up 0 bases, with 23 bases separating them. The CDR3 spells CASSQTNGRTHDSNQPQHF. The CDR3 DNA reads TGTGCCAGCAGCCAAACCAACGGGAGAACTCATGATAGCAATCAGCCCCAGCATTTT. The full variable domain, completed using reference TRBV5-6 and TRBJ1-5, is DAGVTQSPTHLIKTRGQQVTLRCSPKSGHDTVSWYQQALGQGPQFIFQYYEEEERQRGNFPDRFSGHQFPNYSSELNVNALLLGDSALYLCASSQTNGRTHDSNQPQHFGDGTRLSIL.

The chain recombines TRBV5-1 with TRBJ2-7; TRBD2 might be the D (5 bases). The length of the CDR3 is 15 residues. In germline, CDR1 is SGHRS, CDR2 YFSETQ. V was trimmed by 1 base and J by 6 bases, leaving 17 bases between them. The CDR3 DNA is TGCGCCAGCAGCTTGTTAGGAGGCCCGGCGGGCGAGCAGTACTTC. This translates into CASSLLGGPAGEQYF.

CDR3 protein: CASSEGPLGDEQFF. DNA for the CDR3: TGTGCCAGCAGCGAGGGGCCCCTCGGGGATGAGCAGTTCTTC. The chain is built from TRBV9 and TRBJ2-1; D may be TRBD1 or TRBD2 (5 bases each). Per the germline V gene, CDR1 is SGDLS and CDR2 is YYNGEE. With 3 bases removed from V and 8 bases from J, the gap between germline ends came to 15 bases. CDR3 length: 14 residues.

In DNA, the CDR3 is TGCGCCAGCAGCCCCTCGGAGGGACAGGGCTTCTACGAGCAGTACTTC. It translates to CASSPSEGQGFYEQYF. The rearrangement links TRBV4-1 to TRBJ2-7; 9 bases map to TRBD1. CDR1 and CDR2 (germline): MGHRA, YSYEKL. The length of the CDR3 is 16 residues. V shed 4 bases and J 3 bases; nucleotides not matched to a gene: 10.